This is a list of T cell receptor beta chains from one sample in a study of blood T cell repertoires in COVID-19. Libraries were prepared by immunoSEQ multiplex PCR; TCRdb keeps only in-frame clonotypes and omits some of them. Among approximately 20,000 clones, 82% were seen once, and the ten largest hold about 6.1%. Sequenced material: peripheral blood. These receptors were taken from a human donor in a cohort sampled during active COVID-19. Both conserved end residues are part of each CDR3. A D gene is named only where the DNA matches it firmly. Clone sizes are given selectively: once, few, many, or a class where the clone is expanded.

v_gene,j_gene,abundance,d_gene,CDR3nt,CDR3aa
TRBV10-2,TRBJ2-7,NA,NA,TGCGCCAGCAGTGAGTCGAATACTAGGATCTCCTACGAGCAGTACTTC,CASSESNTRISYEQYF
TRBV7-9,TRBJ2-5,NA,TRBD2,TGTGCCAGCAGCCCCACCTCCGGGACGGGGGGTGTGGAGACCCAGTACTTC,CASSPTSGTGGVETQYF
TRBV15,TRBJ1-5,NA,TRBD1,TGTGCCACCAGCAGTGGGGGACAGGGGAACCAGCCCCAGCATTTT,CATSSGGQGNQPQHF
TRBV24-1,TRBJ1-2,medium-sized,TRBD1,TGTGCCACCAGTGATCCCGACAGGGGCTATGGCTACACCTTC,CATSDPDRGYGYTF
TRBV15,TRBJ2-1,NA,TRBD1,TGTGCCACCAGCAGAGGACAGGGGGCCTACAATGAGCAGTTCTTC,CATSRGQGAYNEQFF
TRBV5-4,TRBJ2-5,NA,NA,TGTGCCAGCAGCTTGGCCGTCACAGTCGGACAAAAGACCCAGTACTTC,CASSLAVTVGQKTQYF
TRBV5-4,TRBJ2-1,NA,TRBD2,TGTGCCAGCACCGAACCGGGACTAGCGGCGGGGGGTGAGCAGTTCTTC,CASTEPGLAAGGEQFF
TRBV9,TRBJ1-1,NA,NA,TGTGCCAGCAGCGTAGGGGGCGAAAGCACTGAAGCTTTCTTT,CASSVGGESTEAFF
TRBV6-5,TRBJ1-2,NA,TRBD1,TGTGCCAGCAGTCAAACAGGGGGCCCCTATGGCTACACCTTC,CASSQTGGPYGYTF
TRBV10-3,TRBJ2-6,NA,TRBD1,TGTGCCATCAGTGAGGGGACAGGCGGAAGGGCCAACGTCCTGACTTTC,CAISEGTGGRANVLTF
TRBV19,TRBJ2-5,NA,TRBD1,TGTGCCAGTAGTAGCGACAGGGGACGTGGGGAGACCCAGTACTTC,CASSSDRGRGETQYF
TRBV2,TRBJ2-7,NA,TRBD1,TGTGCCAGCCTCAGACCCGACAGGGTAGGCCACGAGCAGTACTTC,CASLRPDRVGHEQYF
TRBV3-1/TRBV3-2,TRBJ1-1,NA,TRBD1,TGTGCCAGCAGCCACACGGGGACAGAGAACACTGAAGCTTTCTTT,CASSHTGTENTEAFF
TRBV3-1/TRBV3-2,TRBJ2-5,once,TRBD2,TGTGCCAGCAGCCCGACTAGCGGGAGAGAGACCCAGTACTTC,CASSPTSGRETQYF
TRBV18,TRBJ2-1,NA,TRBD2,TGTGCCAGCTCAACAGGACTAGCCAAATCCAATGAGCAGTTCTTC,CASSTGLAKSNEQFF
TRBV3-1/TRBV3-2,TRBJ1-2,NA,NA,TGTGCCAGCACTCAATCGGAGTTCCCCCTTGGCTACACCTTC,CASTQSEFPLGYTF
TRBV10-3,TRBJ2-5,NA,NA,TGTGCCATCAGTGAGTCCAACAGCCGGGAGACCCAGTACTTC,CAISESNSRETQYF
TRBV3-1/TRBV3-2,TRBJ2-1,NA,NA,TGTGCCAGCAGCCAAGTCACAGGGTCATTGGGTGAGCAGTTCTTC,CASSQVTGSLGEQFF
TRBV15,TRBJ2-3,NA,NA,TGTGCCACCAGCAGAATGCAGTCCGGGACAGATACGCAGTATTTT,CATSRMQSGTDTQYF
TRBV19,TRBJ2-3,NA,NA,TGTGCCACCACGTCCGGACAATTGAACACAGATACGCAGTATTTT,CATTSGQLNTDTQYF
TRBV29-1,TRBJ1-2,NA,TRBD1,TGCAGCGTTGAAGATATCGCAGGGGGCTTTTGGTATGGCTACACCTTC,CSVEDIAGGFWYGYTF
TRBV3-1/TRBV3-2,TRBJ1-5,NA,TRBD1,TGTGCCAGCAGCCAGGCAGGAACAGGGGGGAATCAGCCCCAGCATTTT,CASSQAGTGGNQPQHF
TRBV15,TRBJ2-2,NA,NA,TGTGCCACCAGCCCCCAGACAGACGCCTGGGGGGAGCTGTTTTTT,CATSPQTDAWGELFF
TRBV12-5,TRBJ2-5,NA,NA,TGTGCTAGTGGTTTAGGGGGGAGGGCCGAGACCCAGTACTTC,CASGLGGRAETQYF
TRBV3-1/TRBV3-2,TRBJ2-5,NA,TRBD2,TGTGCCAGCAGCCAAGACCTAAACATGGGACTAGCGGGAGGGGCGGTCACGGAGACCCAGTACTTC,CASSQDLNMGLAGGAVTETQYF
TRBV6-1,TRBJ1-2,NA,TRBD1,TGTGCCAGCAGTGAAGCCATGGAGGGGGCGCATGGCTACACCTTC,CASSEAMEGAHGYTF
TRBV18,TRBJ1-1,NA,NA,TGTGCCAGCTCACCACCGTTGAGGGAGCTTCCTGAAGCTTTCTTT,CASSPPLRELPEAFF
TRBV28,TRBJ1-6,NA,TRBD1,TGTGCCAGCAGTTCCGGACAGGGAGGTGGCTCCTATAATTCACCCCTCCACTTT,CASSSGQGGGSYNSPLHF
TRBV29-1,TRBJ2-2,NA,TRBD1,TGCAGCGTACAAGTAGGCGGGACAGGGGTTTTCCCCGGGGAGCTGTTTTTT,CSVQVGGTGVFPGELFF
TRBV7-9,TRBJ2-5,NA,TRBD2,TGTGCCAGCAGCTTGGGAGGGCCGAGGGAGACCCAGTACTTC,CASSLGGPRETQYF
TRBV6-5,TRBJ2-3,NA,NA,TGTGCCAGTACTCTCAATAGCGGATCCACAGATACGCAGTATTTT,CASTLNSGSTDTQYF
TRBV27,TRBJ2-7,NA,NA,TGTGCCAGCAGTTCCTCCGGGACACACTACGAGCAGTACTTC,CASSSSGTHYEQYF
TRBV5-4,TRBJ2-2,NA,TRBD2,TGTGCCAGCAGCCGGTCTAGCGGGAGAACCGGGGAGCTGTTTTTT,CASSRSSGRTGELFF
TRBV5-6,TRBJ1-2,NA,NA,TGTGCCAGCAGCTTGAGCGGATCCAACTATGGCTACACCTTC,CASSLSGSNYGYTF
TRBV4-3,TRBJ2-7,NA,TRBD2,TGCGCCAGCAGCCTTAGACTAGCGGGAGAAGGGGGCGAGCAGTACTTC,CASSLRLAGEGGEQYF
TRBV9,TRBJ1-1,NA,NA,TGTGCCAGCAGCGTATCCCCCATGGGGGGCACTGAAGCTTTCTTT,CASSVSPMGGTEAFF
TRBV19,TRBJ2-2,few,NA,TGTGCCAGTATCGGACAGCAGAACACCGGGGAGCTGTTTTTT,CASIGQQNTGELFF
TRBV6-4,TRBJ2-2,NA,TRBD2,TGTGCCAGCAGTGACGGCGGGGGAGCCGGGGAGCTGTTTTTT,CASSDGGGAGELFF
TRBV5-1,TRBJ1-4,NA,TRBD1,TGCGCCAGCAGCTTGTTTTTCGCAGGGACAGATAATGAAAAACTGTTTTTT,CASSLFFAGTDNEKLFF
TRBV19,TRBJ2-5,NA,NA,TGTGCCAGTAGTTTCCGCGAAGGGGAAGGTAAGACCCAGTACTTC,CASSFREGEGKTQYF
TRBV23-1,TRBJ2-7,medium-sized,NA,TGCGCCAGCAGTCAATCCACCCGCGGGAACGAGCAGTACTTC,CASSQSTRGNEQYF
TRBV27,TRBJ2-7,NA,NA,TGTGCCAGCACCTTGCGGCAGGGGACATACTTC,CASTLRQGTYF
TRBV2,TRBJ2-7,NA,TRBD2,TGTGCCAGCAGAGGGTTGCGGGAGGTCATTGCCTACGAGCAGTACTTC,CASRGLREVIAYEQYF
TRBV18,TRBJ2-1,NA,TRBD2,TGTGCCAGCTCACCTTTGCGGGAGTCAAATGAGCAGTTCTTC,CASSPLRESNEQFF
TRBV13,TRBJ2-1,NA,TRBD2,TGTGCCAGCAGCTTCGGGACTAGCGGGGGGAATGAGCAGTTCTTC,CASSFGTSGGNEQFF
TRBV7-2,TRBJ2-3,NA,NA,TGTGCCAGCAGCTTAAAGGGCGGGAGCACAGATACGCAGTATTTT,CASSLKGGSTDTQYF
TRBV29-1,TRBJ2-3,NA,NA,TGCAGCGTTCATCGGGGGGCGGGCACAGATACGCAGTATTTT,CSVHRGAGTDTQYF
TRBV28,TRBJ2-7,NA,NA,TGTGCCAGCAGGCCCACGTCGGAGGGAGACTACGAGCAGTACTTC,CASRPTSEGDYEQYF
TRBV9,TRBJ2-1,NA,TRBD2,TGTGCCAGCAGCCACCCCCTTAGCGGGTCCGGAAGCTCCTACAATGAGCAGTTCTTC,CASSHPLSGSGSSYNEQFF
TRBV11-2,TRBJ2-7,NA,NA,TGTGCCAGCAGCTTAGTAGACACTTTCCACGAGCAGTACTTC,CASSLVDTFHEQYF
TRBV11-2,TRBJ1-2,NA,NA,TGTGCCAGCAGCTTGCACGGGGGTAGCGACTATGGCTACACCTTC,CASSLHGGSDYGYTF
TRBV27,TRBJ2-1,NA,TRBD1,TGTGCCACCGCTTCCGGGACAGGGGTTAAGAATGAGCAGTTCTTC,CATASGTGVKNEQFF
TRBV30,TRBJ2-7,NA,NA,TGTGCCTGGAGTCGGGCGGGTTTTTACGAGCAGTACTTC,CAWSRAGFYEQYF